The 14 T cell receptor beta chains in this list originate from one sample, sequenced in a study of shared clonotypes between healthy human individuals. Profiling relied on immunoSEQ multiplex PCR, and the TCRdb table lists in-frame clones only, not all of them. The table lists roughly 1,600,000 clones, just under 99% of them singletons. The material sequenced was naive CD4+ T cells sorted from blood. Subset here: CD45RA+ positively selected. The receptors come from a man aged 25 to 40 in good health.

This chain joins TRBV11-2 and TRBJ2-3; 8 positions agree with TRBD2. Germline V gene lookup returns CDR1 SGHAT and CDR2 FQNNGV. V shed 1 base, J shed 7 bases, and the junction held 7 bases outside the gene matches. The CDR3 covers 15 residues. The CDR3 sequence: CASSLAAAGGNTQYF. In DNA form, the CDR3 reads TGTGCCAGCAGCTTAGCGGCGGCGGGAGGAAATACGCAGTATTTT.

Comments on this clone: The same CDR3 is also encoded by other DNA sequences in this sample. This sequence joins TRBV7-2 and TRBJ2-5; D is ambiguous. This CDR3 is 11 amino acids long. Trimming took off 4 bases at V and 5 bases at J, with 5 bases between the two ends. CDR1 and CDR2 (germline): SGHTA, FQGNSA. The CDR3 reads CASSSMETQYF. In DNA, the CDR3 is TGTGCCAGCAGCTCGATGGAGACCCAGTACTTC.

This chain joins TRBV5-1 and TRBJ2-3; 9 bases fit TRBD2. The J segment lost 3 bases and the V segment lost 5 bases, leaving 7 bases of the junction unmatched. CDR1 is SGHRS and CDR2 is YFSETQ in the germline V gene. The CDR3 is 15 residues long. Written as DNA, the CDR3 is TGCGCCAGCAGACCGGCGGGGGGGCGAACAGATACGCAGTATTTT. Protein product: CASRPAGGRTDTQYF.

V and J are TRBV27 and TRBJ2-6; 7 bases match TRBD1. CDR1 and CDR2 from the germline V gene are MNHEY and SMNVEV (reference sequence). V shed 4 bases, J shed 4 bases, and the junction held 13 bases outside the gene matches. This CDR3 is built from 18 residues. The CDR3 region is CASSYMRQGPLGANVLTF. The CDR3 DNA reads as TGTGCCAGCAGTTACATGAGACAGGGTCCCTTAGGGGCCAACGTCCTGACTTTC.

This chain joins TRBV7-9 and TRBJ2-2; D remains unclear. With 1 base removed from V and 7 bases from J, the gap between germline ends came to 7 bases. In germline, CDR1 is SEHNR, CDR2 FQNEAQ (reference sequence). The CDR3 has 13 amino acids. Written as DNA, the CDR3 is TGTGCCAGCAGCTTAGTGGTCGGCGGGGAGCTGTTTTTT. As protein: CASSLVVGGELFF.

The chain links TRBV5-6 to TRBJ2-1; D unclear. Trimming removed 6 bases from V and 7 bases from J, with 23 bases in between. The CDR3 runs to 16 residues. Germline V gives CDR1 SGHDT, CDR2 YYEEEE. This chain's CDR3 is CASTRAGGSLWNEQFF. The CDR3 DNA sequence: TGTGCCAGCACACGGGCCGGCGGATCCCTCTGGAATGAGCAGTTCTTC. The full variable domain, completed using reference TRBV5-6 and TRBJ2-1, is DAGVTQSPTHLIKTRGQQVTLRCSPKSGHDTVSWYQQALGQGPQFIFQYYEEEERQRGNFPDRFSGHQFPNYSSELNVNALLLGDSALYLCASTRAGGSLWNEQFFGPGTRLTVL.

The DNA for the CDR3 is TGTGCCAGCAGCCGGGGACTAGCGGGAGCCAATGAGCAGTTCTTC. Protein: CASSRGLAGANEQFF. The chain couples TRBV14 to TRBJ2-1, with 14 bases matching TRBD2. The CDR3 covers 15 residues. Germline V gives CDR1 SGHDN, CDR2 FVKESK. V shed 4 bases, J shed 6 bases, and the junction held 2 bases outside the gene matches.

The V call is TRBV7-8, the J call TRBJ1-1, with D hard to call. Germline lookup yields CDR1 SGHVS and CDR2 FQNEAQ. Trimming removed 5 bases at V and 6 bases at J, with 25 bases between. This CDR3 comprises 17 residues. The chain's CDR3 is CASSPSRLSVGKAEAFF. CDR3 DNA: TGTGCCAGCAGCCCCTCTAGGCTCTCGGTTGGGAAGGCTGAAGCTTTCTTT.

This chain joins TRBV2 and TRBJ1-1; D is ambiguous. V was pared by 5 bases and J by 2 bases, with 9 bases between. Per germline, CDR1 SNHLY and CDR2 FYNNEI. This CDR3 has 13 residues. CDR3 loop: CASSSGPNTEAFF. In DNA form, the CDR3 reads TGTGCCAGCAGTTCCGGGCCCAACACTGAAGCTTTCTTT.

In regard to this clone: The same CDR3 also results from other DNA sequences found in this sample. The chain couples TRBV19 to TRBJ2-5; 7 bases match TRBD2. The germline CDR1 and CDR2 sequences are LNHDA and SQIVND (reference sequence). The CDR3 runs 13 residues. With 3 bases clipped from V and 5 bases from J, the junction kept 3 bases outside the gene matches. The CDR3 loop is CASSIGGRETQYF. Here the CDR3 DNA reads TGTGCCAGTAGTATCGGGGGGAGGGAGACCCAGTACTTC.

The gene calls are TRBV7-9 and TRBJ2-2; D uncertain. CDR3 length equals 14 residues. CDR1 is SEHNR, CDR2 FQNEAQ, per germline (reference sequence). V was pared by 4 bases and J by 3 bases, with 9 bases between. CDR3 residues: CASSSHTYTGELFF. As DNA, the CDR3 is TGTGCCAGCAGCTCCCACACGTACACCGGGGAGCTGTTTTTT. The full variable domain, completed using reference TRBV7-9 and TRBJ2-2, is DTGVSQNPRHKITKRGQNVTFRCDPISEHNRLYWYRQTLGQGPEFLTYFQNEAQLEKSRLLSDRFSAERPKGSFSTLEIQRTEQGDSAMYLCASSSHTYTGELFFGEGSRLTVL.

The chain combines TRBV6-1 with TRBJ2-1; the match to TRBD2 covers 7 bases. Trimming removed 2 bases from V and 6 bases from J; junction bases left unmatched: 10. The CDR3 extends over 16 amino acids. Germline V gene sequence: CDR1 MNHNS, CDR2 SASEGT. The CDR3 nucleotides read TGTGCCAGCAGTGAACTCCGAGCGGGATGGATCAATGAGCAGTTCTTC. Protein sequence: CASSELRAGWINEQFF.

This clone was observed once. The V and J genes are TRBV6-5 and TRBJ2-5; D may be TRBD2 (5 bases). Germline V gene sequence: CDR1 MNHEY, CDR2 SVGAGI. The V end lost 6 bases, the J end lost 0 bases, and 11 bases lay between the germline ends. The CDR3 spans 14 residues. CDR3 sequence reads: CASRRAGYQETQYF. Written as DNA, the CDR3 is TGTGCCAGCAGGCGGGCCGGGTACCAAGAGACCCAGTACTTC.

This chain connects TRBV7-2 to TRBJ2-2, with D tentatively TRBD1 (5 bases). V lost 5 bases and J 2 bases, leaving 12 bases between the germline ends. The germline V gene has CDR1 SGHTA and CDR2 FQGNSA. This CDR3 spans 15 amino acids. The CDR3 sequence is CASSRRQTNTGELFF. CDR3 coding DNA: TGTGCCAGCAGCCGAAGACAGACCAACACCGGGGAGCTGTTTTTT.